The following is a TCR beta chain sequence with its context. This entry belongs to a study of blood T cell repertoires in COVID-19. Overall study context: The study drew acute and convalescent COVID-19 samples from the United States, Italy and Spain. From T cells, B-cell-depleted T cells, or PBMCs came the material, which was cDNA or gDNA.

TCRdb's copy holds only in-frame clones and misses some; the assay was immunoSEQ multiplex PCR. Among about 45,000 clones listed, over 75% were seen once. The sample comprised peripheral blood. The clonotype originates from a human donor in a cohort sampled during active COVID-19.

The CDR3 region has the DNA TGTGCCAGCAGTCCAAACAGGGCCGGGAATGAGCAGTTCTTC. Amino acids: CASSPNRAGNEQFF. This chain links TRBV27 with TRBJ2-1; a possible D gene is TRBD1 (6 bases). The CDR3 consists of 14 residues. Trimming took off 5 bases at V and 7 bases at J, with 15 bases between the two ends. CDR1 MNHEY and CDR2 SMNVEV come from the germline V gene (reference sequence).